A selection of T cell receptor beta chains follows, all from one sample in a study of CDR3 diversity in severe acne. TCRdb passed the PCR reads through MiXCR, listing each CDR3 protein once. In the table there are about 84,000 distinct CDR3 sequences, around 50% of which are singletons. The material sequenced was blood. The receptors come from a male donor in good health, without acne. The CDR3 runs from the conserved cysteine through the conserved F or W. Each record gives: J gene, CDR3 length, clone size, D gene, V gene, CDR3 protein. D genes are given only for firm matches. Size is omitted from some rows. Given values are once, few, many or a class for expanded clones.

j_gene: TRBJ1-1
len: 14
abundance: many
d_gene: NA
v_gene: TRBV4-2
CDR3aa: CASSAQSSGTEAFF

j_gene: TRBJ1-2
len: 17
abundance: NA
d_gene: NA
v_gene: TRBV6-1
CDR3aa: CATALNSAGDSLHGYTF

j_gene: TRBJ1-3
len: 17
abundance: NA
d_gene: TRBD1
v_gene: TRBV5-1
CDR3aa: CASSLVGTGIRGNTIYF

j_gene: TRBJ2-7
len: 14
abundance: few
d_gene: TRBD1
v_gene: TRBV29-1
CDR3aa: CSVGGQGRTYEQYF

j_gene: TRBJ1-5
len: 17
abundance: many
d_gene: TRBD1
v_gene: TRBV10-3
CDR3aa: CAISESKWTGLEQPQHF

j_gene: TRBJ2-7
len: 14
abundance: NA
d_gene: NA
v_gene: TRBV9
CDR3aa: CASSATPQGYEQYF

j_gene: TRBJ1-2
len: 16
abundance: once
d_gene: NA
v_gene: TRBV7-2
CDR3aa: CASSLIGGNLNYGYTF

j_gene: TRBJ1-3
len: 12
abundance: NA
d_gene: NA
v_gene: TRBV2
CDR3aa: CASSVAGSTIYF

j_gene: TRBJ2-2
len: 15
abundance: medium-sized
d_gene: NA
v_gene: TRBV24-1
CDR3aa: CATSDPVLNTGELFF

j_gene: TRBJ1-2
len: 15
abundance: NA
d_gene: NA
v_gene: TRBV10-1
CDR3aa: CASSESFWQGGGYTF

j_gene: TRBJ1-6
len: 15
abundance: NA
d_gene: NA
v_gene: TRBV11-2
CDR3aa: CASSPRQNPNSPLHF

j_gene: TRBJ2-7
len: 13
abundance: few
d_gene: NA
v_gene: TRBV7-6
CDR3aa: CASSMGARREQYF

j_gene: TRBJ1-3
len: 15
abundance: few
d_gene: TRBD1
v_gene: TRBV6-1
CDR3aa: CASSERTGDGDTIYF

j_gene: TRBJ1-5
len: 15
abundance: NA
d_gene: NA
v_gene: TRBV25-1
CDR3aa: CASSSAGTEDQPQHF

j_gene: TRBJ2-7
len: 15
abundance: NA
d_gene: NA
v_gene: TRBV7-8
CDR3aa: CASSSLRWPYYEQYF

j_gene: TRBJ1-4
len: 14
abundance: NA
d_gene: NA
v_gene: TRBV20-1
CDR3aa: CSASLPATNEKLFF